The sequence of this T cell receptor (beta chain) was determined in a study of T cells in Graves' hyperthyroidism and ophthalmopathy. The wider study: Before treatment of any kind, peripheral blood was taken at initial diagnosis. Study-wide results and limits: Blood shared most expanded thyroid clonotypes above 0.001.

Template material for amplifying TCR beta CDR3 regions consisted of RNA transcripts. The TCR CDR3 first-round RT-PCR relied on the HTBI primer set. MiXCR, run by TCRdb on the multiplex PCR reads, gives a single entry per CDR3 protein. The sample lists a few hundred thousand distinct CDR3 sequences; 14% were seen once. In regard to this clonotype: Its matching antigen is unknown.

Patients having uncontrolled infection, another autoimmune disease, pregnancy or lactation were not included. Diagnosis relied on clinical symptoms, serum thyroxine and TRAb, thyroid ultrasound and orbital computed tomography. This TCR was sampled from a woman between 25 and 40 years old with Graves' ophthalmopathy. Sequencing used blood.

CDR3: CASSPRSGYTF. In DNA form, the CDR3 reads TGTGCCAGCAGCCCCAGGTCCGGCTACACCTTC. The chain uses TRBV7-9 and TRBJ1-2, with D unclear. This CDR3 contains 11 residues. V gave up 5 bases and J gave up 8 bases, with 9 bases separating them. Germline CDR1 reads SEHNR; CDR2 reads FQNEAQ (reference sequence).